The present T cell receptor beta chain was sequenced within a study of beta chain features in type 1 diabetes. Since all of the isolated RNA was reverse transcribed, expressed TCRB transcripts were what got sequenced. Clones were read by immunoSEQ multiplex PCR, and TCRdb kept only the in-frame ones, dropping some. The sample carries under 450,000 clones, around 14% recorded once. The CDR3 has 15 amino acids. Germline V gene sequence: CDR1 MNHNY, CDR2 SVGAGI (reference sequence). Unmatched junction bases numbered 5, after V lost 3 bases and J lost 3 bases. Study-wide points: PCR might preferentially amplify shorter templates, equally in patients and controls.

This clone was counted between two and nine times. Antigen: not known. V is TRBV6-6 and J is TRBJ2-5; 9 bases are shared with TRBD1. The clonotype comes from a young man in good health. Sequenced: naive CD4+ T cells from blood. This CDR3 is CASSYWGQGKETQYF. CDR3 DNA: TGTGCCAGCAGTTATTGGGGACAGGGAAAAGAGACCCAGTACTTC.